Presented here are 28 T cell receptor beta chains from one specimen sequenced in a study of early T cells in non-severe SARS-CoV-2 infection. From the 5' RACE reads, TCRdb called clonotypes with MiXCR, one entry per CDR3 protein. The sample contains 85,000 to 90,000 distinct CDR3 sequences, around 13% of which appear only once. Input material: whole blood. The receptor source for this set is an adult who was a healthcare worker with PCR-confirmed SARS-CoV-2 infection or an uninfected control (not recorded which).

This clonotype was seen a handful of times. The V and J genes are TRBV4-3 and TRBJ1-2, with no clear D. Between the trimmed V and J ends, which lost 0 bases and 3 bases, there was a span of 14 bases. This CDR3 is 16 amino acids long. Germline lookup yields CDR1 LGHNA and CDR2 YSLEER. The DNA for the CDR3 is TGCGCCAGCAGCCAAGATCACATCGCAGGCTACTATGGCTACACCTTC. This encodes CASSQDHIAGYYGYTF.

This chain uses TRBV29-1 with TRBJ2-7, with D possibly being TRBD2 (5 bases). CDR1 is SQVTM and CDR2 is ANQGSEA in the germline V gene. The CDR3 is 16 residues long. Between the trimmed V and J ends, which lost 0 bases and 0 bases, there was a span of 15 bases. CDR3 region: CSVEDFGLDSSYEQYF. Here the CDR3 DNA reads TGCAGCGTTGAAGACTTCGGACTTGATAGCTCCTACGAGCAGTACTTC.

The chain has TRBV7-3 and TRBJ1-2, with D possibly being TRBD1 (5 bases). CDR3 length: 13 amino acids. V dropped 4 bases and J dropped 3 bases, with 9 bases sitting between them. From germline, CDR1 is SGHTA and CDR2 FQGTGA. CDR3 loop: CASSWGLDYGYTF. The CDR3 DNA follows: TGTGCCAGCAGCTGGGGCTTGGACTATGGCTACACCTTC.

This clonotype showed up just a few times. V gene TRBV6-1 combines with J gene TRBJ2-5; no firm D call. V was pared by 2 bases and J by 1 base, with 11 bases between. The CDR3 has 15 residues. CDR1 and CDR2 from the germline V gene are MNHNS and SASEGT. CDR3 sequence: CASSERPPSQETQYF. For the CDR3, the DNA is TGTGCCAGCAGTGAAAGGCCCCCTTCCCAAGAGACCCAGTACTTC.

V and J are TRBV2 and TRBJ2-2; 15 nucleotides align to TRBD2. Unmatched junction bases numbered 9, after V lost 5 bases and J lost 8 bases. CDR1 and CDR2 from the germline V gene are SNHLY and FYNNEI. This CDR3 contains 17 residues. This CDR3 reads CASSPQGLAGGTGELFF. The CDR3 nucleotides are TGTGCCAGCAGTCCCCAGGGACTAGCGGGGGGTACGGGGGAGCTGTTTTTT.

The sample holds a few counts of this clonotype. This chain's CDR3 is CASSSRDRRRGGYTF. CDR3 DNA sequence: TGTGCCAGCAGTTCGCGGGACAGGCGTCGAGGAGGCTACACCTTC. V usage is TRBV3-1 and J usage is TRBJ1-2, with 8 bases that match TRBD1. The CDR3 is 15 residues long. Germline V CDR1 and CDR2: LGHDT, YNNKEL (reference sequence). V gave up 6 bases and J gave up 8 bases; unmatched junction bases: 14.

The table lists this clonotype with many counts. The chain combines TRBV24-1 with TRBJ2-2; TRBD1 matches 10 bases. V trimming: 0 bases; J trimming: 4 bases; junction bases outside the gene matches: 10. The CDR3 runs to 19 residues. Germline V gene sequence: CDR1 KGHDR, CDR2 SFDVKD. The CDR3 protein is CATSDLSPGTGVPTGELFF. For the CDR3, the DNA is TGTGCCACCAGTGATTTGTCCCCGGGGACAGGGGTCCCCACCGGGGAGCTGTTTTTT.

This clonotype was found a few times. J is TRBJ2-1 and V is TRBV5-8; the D gene is possibly TRBD1 (5 bases). CDR3 length equals 14 residues. V was clipped by 5 bases and J by 7 bases, with 16 bases between them. In germline, CDR1 is SGHTS, CDR2 YDEGEE. The CDR3 loop reads CASRARTSGNEQFF. In nucleotides, the CDR3 is TGTGCCAGCAGGGCCCGCACCTCAGGGAATGAGCAGTTCTTC.

This clonotype was picked up a small number of times. V gene TRBV20-1 combines with J gene TRBJ1-5; D gene unclear. Trimming stripped 3 bases from V and 5 bases from J, with 8 bases between. The germline V gene has CDR1 DFQATT and CDR2 SNEGSKA (reference sequence). The CDR3 is 12 residues long. This CDR3 reads CSASPGDQPQHF. In DNA form, the CDR3 reads TGCAGTGCTAGTCCGGGTGATCAGCCCCAGCATTTT.

This clonotype has only a few counts. Here the CDR3 reads CASSTHGTLNQPQHF. The CDR3 region has the DNA TGTGCCAGCAGTACCCACGGGACACTGAATCAGCCCCAGCATTTT. V gene TRBV28 combines with J gene TRBJ1-5; D is possibly TRBD1 (6 bases). Trimming removed 5 bases from V and 4 bases from J, with 15 bases in between. The CDR3 covers 15 residues. Germline lookup yields CDR1 MDHEN and CDR2 SYDVKM.

This clonotype showed up many times. This rearrangement joins TRBV30 to TRBJ2-2; the match to TRBD2 covers 12 bases. There are 16 residues in the CDR3. CDR1 and CDR2 from the germline V gene are GTSNPN and SVGIG (reference sequence). V trimming: 2 bases; J trimming: 3 bases; junction bases outside the gene matches: 4. This chain's CDR3 is CAWSLLAGGYTGELFF. As DNA, the CDR3 is TGTGCCTGGAGTTTACTAGCGGGGGGCTACACCGGGGAGCTGTTTTTT.

The chain recombines TRBV7-6 with TRBJ2-3, with 9 bases matching TRBD2. V shed 4 bases, J shed 0 bases, and the junction held 5 bases outside the gene matches. This CDR3 is built from 16 residues. Per the germline V gene, CDR1 is SGHVS and CDR2 is FNYEAQ. The CDR3: CASSWLAGASTDTQYF. Written as DNA, the CDR3 is TGTGCCAGCAGCTGGTTAGCGGGGGCAAGCACAGATACGCAGTATTTT.

The CDR3, as DNA: TGTGCCTCCGATCGAGGGCAGGCAGGTTCGGCCAAAAACATTCAGTACTTC. Protein: CASDRGQAGSAKNIQYF. The chain joins TRBV24-1 to TRBJ2-4; a weak D match, TRBD2 (5 bases). Germline CDR1 and CDR2: KGHDR and SFDVKD. CDR3 length: 17 residues. V lost 12 bases and J 1 base, leaving 24 bases between the germline ends.

The chain links TRBV27 to TRBJ2-1; D may be TRBD2 (7 bases). The CDR3 is made up of 15 amino acids. The V gene lost 2 bases and the J gene lost 4 bases, with 12 bases spanning the gap. The V gene's germline CDR1 is MNHEY and CDR2 SMNVEV (reference sequence). The CDR3 DNA is TGTGCCAGCAGTTTAGCGGGGGCGGGGTACAATGAGCAGTTCTTC. Translation: CASSLAGAGYNEQFF.

The chain has TRBV27 and TRBJ2-1, with a tentative D call TRBD2 (6 bases). Germline CDR1 is MNHEY and CDR2 is SMNVEV (reference sequence). The CDR3 extends over 12 amino acids. Between the trimmed V and J ends, which lost 8 bases and 13 bases, there was a span of 18 bases. The CDR3 bases are TGTGCCAGCCAGGAAGGGCGGGACCGTCAGTTCTTC. Protein product: CASQEGRDRQFF.

This clonotype showed up many times. The rearrangement uses TRBV7-9 and TRBJ1-4, with D perhaps TRBD1 (5 bases). The V end was cut by 0 bases, the J end by 5 bases, with 7 bases between. Germline loops: CDR1 SEHNR, CDR2 FQNEAQ (reference sequence). This CDR3 region has 14 residues. The CDR3, as DNA: TGTGCCAGCAGCTTAGCACAGGAAAATGAAAAACTGTTTTTT. Protein product: CASSLAQENEKLFF.

This clonotype was counted only a few times. CDR3 residues: CSVGTMNTEAFF. For the CDR3, the DNA is TGCAGCGTTGGGACAATGAACACTGAAGCTTTCTTT. This chain joins TRBV29-1 and TRBJ1-1, with D possibly TRBD1 on 5 matching bases. Per the germline V gene, CDR1 is SQVTM and CDR2 is ANQGSEA. V lost 4 bases and J 0 bases, leaving 6 bases between the germline ends. The CDR3 length is 12 residues.

This clonotype appeared a few times. The chain is built from TRBV12-3 or TRBV12-4 and TRBJ1-4; D not certain. The V and J ends lost 6 bases and 1 base respectively, with 9 bases between them. This CDR3 region has 14 residues. This CDR3 is CASRVAVTNEKLFF. CDR3 DNA sequence: TGTGCCAGCAGAGTTGCAGTAACTAATGAAAAACTGTTTTTT.

CDR3 sequence: CASSFGDSYEQYF. The CDR3 coding sequence is TGCGCCAGCAGCTTCGGGGATTCCTACGAGCAGTACTTC. This chain uses TRBV5-1 with TRBJ2-7, with a possible D match to TRBD2 (5 bases). The germline gives CDR1 SGHRS, CDR2 YFSETQ. The CDR3 totals 13 residues. V lost 2 bases and J 1 base, leaving 7 bases between the germline ends. Full variable domain (rest looked up from reference TRBV5-1 and TRBJ2-7): KAGVTQTPRYLIKTRGQQVTLSCSPISGHRSVSWYQQTPGQGLQFLFEYFSETQRNKGNFPGRFSGRQFSNSRSEMNVSTLELGDSALYLCASSFGDSYEQYFGPGTRLTVT.

The chain is built from TRBV13 and TRBJ2-3; 9 positions agree with TRBD2. V gave up 5 bases and J gave up 7 bases; unmatched junction bases: 13. Germline-derived CDR1 and CDR2 are PRHDT and FYEKMQ (reference sequence). The CDR3 runs 16 residues. The CDR3 DNA reads TGTGCCAGCAGCCGCCAGCGACTAGCGGAAGATAATACGCAGTATTTT. Residues: CASSRQRLAEDNTQYF. The variable domain in full, with the rest retrieved from reference TRBV13 and TRBJ2-3, is AAGVIQSPRHLIKEKRETATLKCYPIPRHDTVYWYQQGPGQDPQFLISFYEKMQSDKGSIPDRFSAQQFSDYHSELNMSSLELGDSALYFCASSRQRLAEDNTQYFGPGTRLTVL.

This clonotype was counted ten times or more. The gene calls are TRBV30 and TRBJ1-1, with D possibly TRBD1 on 5 matching bases. Trimming took 5 bases from V and 4 from J, leaving 23 bases between them. The CDR3 covers 16 residues. Germline assignment: CDR1 GTSNPN and CDR2 SVGIG (reference sequence). CDR3 nucleotides: TGTGCCTGGGAAGGTTTAGTGGGACCGGCGGTCACTGAAGCTTTCTTT. Protein: CAWEGLVGPAVTEAFF.

This clonotype occurred many times. The chain employs TRBV6-2 or TRBV6-3 and TRBJ1-6; no firm D call. This CDR3 contains 14 residues. With 6 bases removed from V and 0 bases from J, the gap between germline ends came to 6 bases. Germline V gene sequence: CDR1 MNHEY, CDR2 SVGEGT. The CDR3 coding sequence is TGTGCCAGCAGGAGGAGCTCCTATAATTCACCCCTCCACTTT. Translated: CASRRSSYNSPLHF.

This clonotype was counted ten times or more. The chain links TRBV5-6 to TRBJ1-1, with D tentatively TRBD1 (6 bases). With 2 bases removed from V and 2 bases from J, the gap between germline ends came to 13 bases. The germline V gene encodes CDR1 SGHDT and CDR2 YYEEEE. CDR3 length: 15 amino acids. CDR3 in DNA: TGTGCCAGCAGCTTCCGGGGGCATAAAAACACTGAAGCTTTCTTT. It specifies CASSFRGHKNTEAFF.

At least ten counts were recorded for this clonotype. The J gene is TRBJ1-1, the V gene TRBV5-4; 8 bases fit TRBD1. Germline loops: CDR1 SGHNT, CDR2 YYREEE (reference sequence). This CDR3 is built from 14 residues. With V trimmed by 4 bases and J by 1 base, 3 bases remained unmatched. CDR3 sequence reads: CASSPGQGNTEAFF. CDR3 sequence (DNA): TGTGCCAGCAGCCCAGGACAGGGGAACACTGAAGCTTTCTTT.

A few counts support this clonotype. This rearrangement joins TRBV10-3 to TRBJ1-2, with D perhaps matching TRBD1 (5 bases). The CDR3 is 13 amino acids. Between the trimmed V and J ends, which lost 6 bases and 0 bases, there was a span of 8 bases. Germline assignment: CDR1 ENHRY and CDR2 SYGVKD. CDR3 in amino acids: CAIRVQANYGYTF. Here the CDR3 DNA reads TGTGCCATCAGAGTACAGGCTAACTATGGCTACACCTTC.

The chain couples TRBV29-1 to TRBJ2-5; 7 bases align to TRBD1. Losses at the gene ends were 7 bases for V and 5 bases for J; bases not matched to a gene: 10. Germline V CDR1 and CDR2: SQVTM, ANQGSEA. The CDR3 sequence is 13 residues long. The CDR3 loop is CSADRQGPETQYF. The CDR3 bases are TGCAGCGCTGATCGACAGGGTCCGGAGACCCAGTACTTC.

This clonotype came up a few times. V and J are TRBV7-9 and TRBJ2-1, with TRBD2 as a possible D gene (6 bases). V was clipped by 1 base and J by 7 bases, with 14 bases between them. This CDR3 has 15 residues. Per germline, CDR1 SEHNR and CDR2 FQNEAQ (reference sequence). The CDR3 loop is CASSLGTSSRNEQFF. The CDR3 DNA reads as TGTGCCAGCAGCTTAGGCACTAGCTCGAGGAATGAGCAGTTCTTC. Looking up the rest from reference TRBV7-9 and TRBJ2-1 gives the full variable domain: DTGVSQNPRHKITKRGQNVTFRCDPISEHNRLYWYRQTLGQGPEFLTYFQNEAQLEKSRLLSDRFSAERPKGSFSTLEIQRTEQGDSAMYLCASSLGTSSRNEQFFGPGTRLTVL.

This CDR3 is CSARAGSRPYEQYF. CDR3 DNA sequence: TGCAGTGCTAGGGCAGGTAGTAGGCCCTACGAGCAGTACTTC. The chain has TRBV20-1 and TRBJ2-7; D unresolved. The CDR3 covers 14 residues. With 3 bases removed from V and 2 bases from J, the gap between germline ends came to 14 bases. Germline V gene lookup returns CDR1 DFQATT and CDR2 SNEGSKA (reference sequence).